Below are 6 T cell receptor beta chains sequenced from a single sample in a study of CD8+CD57+ T cells in acquired aplastic anemia. The study profiled TCR beta VDJ and CDR3 using genomic DNA as template. TCRdb re-called the reads through MiXCR, storing one row per CDR3 protein. This sample has about 42,000 distinct CDR3 sequences, with around 67% found just once. Material for sequencing was sorted CD4+, CD8+, or CD8+CD57+ T cells (not recorded which) from PBMCs. The source is a human donor in good health, serving as a control.

In its sample, this clonotype was seen once. V and J are TRBV7-9 and TRBJ2-5; 7 nucleotides align to TRBD2. This CDR3 comprises 15 residues. Germline CDR1 reads SEHNR; CDR2 reads FQNEAQ (reference sequence). The junction had 5 bases not matched to a gene; V was cut back by 4 bases and J by 0 bases. In nucleotides, the CDR3 is TGTGCCAGCAGCTATAGCGGGTCGTACCAAGAGACCCAGTACTTC. Protein sequence: CASSYSGSYQETQYF.

The chain joins TRBV10-1 to TRBJ2-3; D ambiguous. CDR3 length: 15 amino acids. Trimming cost V 4 bases and J 4 bases, with 15 bases left between them. The germline gives CDR1 WNHNN, CDR2 SYGVQD (reference sequence). CDR3: CASSASLSLADTQYF. CDR3 bases: TGCGCCAGCAGTGCCTCACTCAGTCTCGCAGATACGCAGTATTTT.

This clonotype appeared a few times. The rearrangement uses TRBV2 and TRBJ2-5; possibly TRBD2 for D (6 bases). V shed 5 bases and J shed 5 bases, with 12 bases lying between them. The CDR3 covers 13 residues. The V gene's germline CDR1 is SNHLY and CDR2 FYNNEI. DNA for the CDR3: TGTGCCAGCAGTTCACGACTAGGGGAGACCCAGTACTTC. Its protein product is CASSSRLGETQYF.

The chain joins TRBV10-3 to TRBJ1-2; TRBD1 agrees at 9 bases. The V gene end was trimmed by 4 bases and the J gene end by 0 bases; junction bases not matched to a gene: 9. This CDR3 is 17 amino acids long. Germline loops: CDR1 ENHRY, CDR2 SYGVKD. The CDR3 loop is CAISGRTGALANYGYTF. CDR3 sequence (DNA): TGTGCCATCAGTGGCCGGACAGGGGCGTTAGCTAACTATGGCTACACCTTC.

This clonotype was seen at least ten times. V and J are TRBV27 and TRBJ2-5, with TRBD2 identical over 12 bases. Germline V gene data show CDR1 as MNHEY and CDR2 as SMNVEV (reference sequence). The CDR3 extends over 19 amino acids. V lost 4 bases and J lost 5; bases outside the gene matches: 17. For the CDR3, the DNA is TGTGCCAGCAGTTGGCAAGGCCCTAGCGGGGGGGAGGTTGATGAGACCCAGTACTTC. This encodes CASSWQGPSGGEVDETQYF.

This rearrangement joins TRBV3-1 to TRBJ1-2; D is ambiguous. The CDR3 spans 15 residues. Trimming pared 1 base from V and 4 bases from J, leaving 13 bases between. The germline V gene has CDR1 LGHDT and CDR2 YNNKEL (reference sequence). The CDR3 reads CASSQGSLDRYGYTF. CDR3 DNA sequence: TGTGCCAGCAGCCAAGGCAGTCTGGACCGCTATGGCTACACCTTC.